These 27 T cell receptor beta chains were sequenced from one sample in a study of blood T cells in healthy people across ages. Alongside a J-beta primer mix, a sample-barcoded 5' primer served in a second PCR lasting roughly 7 to 11 cycles. TCRdb recomputed calls from the 5' RACE reads with MiXCR, one row per CDR3 protein. Here the sample spans approximately 810,000 distinct CDR3 sequences, more than 25% being singletons. The sequenced material came from blood. Every receptor here comes from a woman aged 80 or over in good health.

This clonotype was recorded at least ten times. The gene calls are TRBV2 and TRBJ2-3, with 8 bases identical to TRBD1. This CDR3 is 15 amino acids long. Germline V gene data show CDR1 as SNHLY and CDR2 as FYNNEI. The ends lost 6 bases at V and 0 bases at J; junction bases unmatched: 5. The CDR3 sequence is CASRGTGVSTDTQYF. CDR3 coding DNA: TGTGCCAGCAGGGGGACAGGAGTTAGCACAGATACGCAGTATTTT.

This clonotype appeared many times. The chain combines TRBV20-1 with TRBJ1-2; D is unclear. The CDR3 is 14 amino acids. Trimming removed 3 bases from V and 3 bases from J, with 14 bases in between. The germline CDR1 and CDR2 sequences are DFQATT and SNEGSKA (reference sequence). The DNA for the CDR3 is TGCAGTGCTAGTATACGTGAACCTTACTATGGCTACACCTTC. Translation: CSASIREPYYGYTF.

The chain carries TRBV20-1 and TRBJ2-3; 7 bases are a match to TRBD1. The CDR3 is 14 amino acids. The germline CDR1 and CDR2 sequences are DFQATT and SNEGSKA (reference sequence). The V gene end was trimmed by 0 bases and the J gene end by 8 bases; junction bases not matched to a gene: 8. In DNA, the CDR3 is TGCAGTGCTAGAGATAGGGGGCTCCGGGGTACGCAGTATTTT. It yields the protein CSARDRGLRGTQYF.

This clonotype showed up many times. The chain carries TRBV19 and TRBJ2-5; D gene ambiguous. The CDR3 has 12 amino acids. Trimming pared 0 bases from V and 2 bases from J, leaving 1 base between. The germline gives CDR1 LNHDA, CDR2 SQIVND (reference sequence). CDR3 in amino acids: CASSIDQETQYF. In DNA, the CDR3 is TGTGCCAGTAGTATAGATCAAGAGACCCAGTACTTC. The entire variable domain, with the rest obtained from reference TRBV19 and TRBJ2-5, is as follows: DGGITQSPKYLFRKEGQNVTLSCEQNLNHDAMYWYRQDPGQGLRLIYYSQIVNDFQKGDIAEGYSVSREKKESFPLTVTSAQKNPTAFYLCASSIDQETQYFGPGTRLLVL.

A note on this clonotype: This may be a read error, as it is one base from a much larger clone. The rearrangement links TRBV5-5 to TRBJ2-7; no clear D. CDR3 length: 16 amino acids. The germline V gene encodes CDR1 SGHKS and CDR2 YYEKEE (reference sequence). The CDR3 loop is CARSLQIYGSVGEQYF. The CDR3, as DNA: TGTGCCCGCAGCTTGCAGATTTACGGGTCCGTAGGCGAGCAGTACTTC. The variable domain in full, completed from reference TRBV5-5 and TRBJ2-7, reads DAGVTQSPTHLIKTRGQQVTLRCSPISGHKSVSWYQQVLGQGPQFIFQYYEKEERGRGNFPDRFSARQFPNYSSELNVNALLLGDSALYLCARSLQIYGSVGEQYFGPGTRLTVT.

This clonotype occurred many times. The chain has TRBV12-3 or TRBV12-4 and TRBJ1-2; 9 bases map to TRBD1. V gave up 4 bases and J gave up 11 bases; unmatched junction bases: 2. This CDR3 spans 11 amino acids. CDR3: CASSSGQGYTF. In nucleotides, the CDR3 is TGTGCCAGCAGTTCTGGACAGGGGTACACCTTC.

With regard to this clonotype: A clone one base away is much larger, so this may be a read error. J is TRBJ2-3 and V is TRBV10-3, with unresolved D. This CDR3 comprises 14 residues. Per germline, CDR1 ENHRY and CDR2 SYGVKD. V lost 0 bases and J 4 bases, leaving 8 bases between the germline ends. This CDR3 is CAISESKHADTQYF. CDR3 sequence (DNA): TGTGCCATCAGTGAGTCGAAACACGCAGATACGCAGTATTTT.

A remark on this clonotype: An end of the junction does not agree with germline; a read error may underlie this. The chain combines TRBV20-1 with TRBJ1-4, with D possibly being TRBD1 (6 bases). CDR1 is DFQATT, CDR2 SNEGSKA, per germline (reference sequence). The CDR3 spans 16 residues. CDR3 region: CSAARGGRGVNEKRFF. The CDR3 coding sequence is TGCAGTGCGGCAAGAGGGGGGCGCGGGGTTAATGAAAAACGGTTTTTT.

This clonotype was seen only a few times. This chain connects TRBV30 to TRBJ1-2, with D possibly matching TRBD1 (6 bases). The CDR3 sequence is 13 residues long. Between the trimmed V and J ends, which lost 3 bases and 8 bases, there was a span of 16 bases. Germline assignment: CDR1 GTSNPN and CDR2 SVGIG (reference sequence). CDR3 sequence: CAWSRDNPYGYTF. The CDR3 coding sequence is TGTGCCTGGAGCCGGGACAACCCCTACGGCTACACCTTC.

J is TRBJ2-1 and V is TRBV5-1; D not certain. The CDR3 is 17 residues long. Germline V gene sequence: CDR1 SGHRS, CDR2 YFSETQ. Trimming cost V 4 bases and J 0 bases, with 17 bases left between them. CDR3 sequence reads: CASSDPLRLNSYNEQFF. The DNA of the CDR3 is TGCGCCAGCAGCGACCCATTGCGGTTGAACTCCTACAATGAGCAGTTCTTC.

This clonotype was seen repeatedly, ten times or more. The V and J genes are TRBV12-3 or TRBV12-4 and TRBJ1-2, with a possible D match to TRBD1 (6 bases). The CDR3 has 14 amino acids. With 3 bases removed from V and 7 bases from J, the gap between germline ends came to 15 bases. In DNA form, the CDR3 reads TGTGCCAGCAGTTTTGGGCCAGGGGACGGTGGCTACACCTTC. It specifies CASSFGPGDGGYTF.

This clonotype was observed at least ten times. Just one base apart from a much larger clone, this may be a read error. The chain uses TRBV3-1 and TRBJ2-5; D may match TRBD1 or TRBD2 (5 bases each). This CDR3 is built from 13 residues. The germline gives CDR1 LGHDT, CDR2 YNNKEL (reference sequence). V was clipped by 4 bases and J by 11 bases, with 17 bases between them. In DNA form, the CDR3 reads TGTGCCAGCAGCCTGTTTGAGGGGAATGAGCAGTACTTC. This encodes CASSLFEGNEQYF.

On this clonotype itself: A much larger clone lies one base from this, so it may be a read error. The rearrangement joins TRBV18 to TRBJ2-3; 10 bases agree with TRBD1. CDR1 is KGHSH and CDR2 is LQKENI in the germline V gene. CDR3 length equals 15 residues. The CDR3 DNA reads as TGTGCCAGCCCACCGGGACAGGGGAGCGCAGATACGCAGTATTTT. Protein product: CASPPGQGSADTQYF.

The chain is built from TRBV7-8 and TRBJ2-5; no clear D gene. The DNA end favors TRBJ2-1, so the J call may be wrong. The CDR3 is made up of 12 amino acids. Germline lookup yields CDR1 SGHVS and CDR2 FQNEAQ. CDR3 sequence (DNA): TGTGCCAGCAGCGGTTACCAAGAGACCCAGTTCTTC. Translating it yields CASSGYQETQFF.

The chain recombines TRBV28 with TRBJ1-2; D is ambiguous. Germline values: CDR1 MDHEN, CDR2 SYDVKM. The V gene lost 6 bases and the J gene lost 7 bases, with 15 bases spanning the gap. The CDR3 sequence is 13 residues long. The CDR3 region is CASSTRSRTGYTF. The CDR3 nucleotides read TGTGCCAGCAGCACCAGGTCGCGGACTGGCTACACCTTC.

This clonotype was seen a few times. V and J are TRBV9 and TRBJ1-5; tentative D call: TRBD1 (5 bases). Trimming stripped 3 bases from V and 6 bases from J, with 16 bases between. CDR1 is SGDLS, CDR2 YYNGEE, per germline. The CDR3 is 15 amino acids. The CDR3 DNA follows: TGTGCCAGCAGCGAGCAACCGGGACTAAGTCAGCCCCAGCATTTT. Translated: CASSEQPGLSQPQHF.

A remark on this clonotype: This sequence may be a read error, since a much larger clone differs from it by one base. This chain links TRBV6-5 with TRBJ1-1; D unclear. The germline V gene has CDR1 MNHEY and CDR2 SVGAGI. This CDR3 is built from 15 residues. CDR3 nucleotides: TGTGCCAGCAGGCCCAGGAGTTTTGGTAACACTGAAGTTTTCTTT. Its protein is CASRPRSFGNTEVFF.

Comments on this clonotype: This could be a read error, since a much larger clone is one nucleotide away. This chain joins TRBV12-3 or TRBV12-4 and TRBJ2-5, with TRBD1 as a possible D gene (6 bases). The CDR3 length is 15 residues. The V and J ends lost 5 bases and 11 bases respectively, with 24 bases between them. This chain's CDR3 is CASSPPRGSYNEQYF. The CDR3 bases are TGTGCCAGCAGTCCCCCCAGGGGATCCTACAATGAGCAGTACTTC.

This clonotype was picked up many times. V usage is TRBV5-1 and J usage is TRBJ1-2; 7 bases map to TRBD1. Germline CDR1 and CDR2: SGHRS and YFSETQ. The V and J ends lost 3 bases and 4 bases, in that order; junction bases with no gene match: 6. The CDR3 spans 14 residues. CDR3 amino acids: CASSSNRGGYGYTF. The CDR3 nucleotides read TGCGCCAGCAGCTCGAACAGGGGCGGCTATGGCTACACCTTC. Based on the CDR3 plus reference TRBV5-1 and TRBJ1-2, the full variable domain is KAGVTQTPRYLIKTRGQQVTLSCSPISGHRSVSWYQQTPGQGLQFLFEYFSETQRNKGNFPGRFSGRQFSNSRSEMNVSTLELGDSALYLCASSSNRGGYGYTFGSGTRLTVV.

This clonotype was observed at least ten times. The CDR3 region has the DNA TGTGCCAGCAGAGAGACGGATGCAACTAACTATGGCTACACCTTC. This encodes CASRETDATNYGYTF. The rearrangement joins TRBV6-2 or TRBV6-3 to TRBJ1-2, with no clear D. Trimming took off 6 bases at V and 0 bases at J, with 14 bases between the two ends. The CDR3 extends over 15 amino acids. CDR1 is MNHEY, CDR2 SVGEGT, per germline.

This clonotype was recorded a few times. V usage is TRBV7-2 and J usage is TRBJ1-4, with 8 bases fitting TRBD1. The CDR3 sequence is 15 residues long. V dropped 5 bases and J dropped 4; count of bases not matched to a gene: 6. CDR1 and CDR2 (germline): SGHTA, FQGNSA. The CDR3 reads CASSRMGQVNEKLFF. For the CDR3, the DNA is TGTGCCAGCAGCCGTATGGGACAGGTTAATGAAAAACTGTTTTTT.

The table lists this clonotype with many counts. The chain carries TRBV20-1 and TRBJ2-1, with 7 bases lining up with TRBD2. J lost 1 base, V lost 0 bases, and 6 bases had no gene match. The CDR3 covers 16 residues. Germline V gene data show CDR1 as DFQATT and CDR2 as SNEGSKA (reference sequence). The CDR3 DNA follows: TGCAGTGCTAGAGATCGGGCGGGGGAATCCTACAATGAGCAGTTCTTC. Its protein product is CSARDRAGESYNEQFF.

The chain employs TRBV7-2 and TRBJ1-1, with D hard to call. The CDR3 is made up of 11 amino acids. The V and J ends lost 1 base and 9 bases respectively, with 6 bases between them. Germline CDR1 and CDR2: SGHTA and FQGNSA. In DNA form, the CDR3 reads TGTGCCAGCAGCTTAGAACAGAAAGCTTTCTTT. Translating it yields CASSLEQKAFF.

The genes are TRBV6-1 and TRBJ2-1, with 12 bases matching TRBD2. The DNA end is a closer match to TRBJ2-7, so the J assignment may be wrong. CDR3 size: 17 residues. Germline V gene lookup returns CDR1 MNHNS and CDR2 SASEGT. The DNA of the CDR3 is TGTGCCAGCAGAGCCGCTAGCGGGGGGGCGGGGTACAATGAGCAGTACTTC. This encodes CASRAASGGAGYNEQYF.

The rearrangement joins TRBV7-8 to TRBJ2-2; 8 nucleotides agree with TRBD2. Germline V gene data show CDR1 as SGHVS and CDR2 as FQNEAQ. The J segment lost 6 bases and the V segment lost 1 base, leaving 7 bases of the junction unmatched. The CDR3 has 16 amino acids. CDR3: CASSLEGRGVSGELFF. The CDR3 DNA reads TGTGCCAGCAGCTTAGAAGGGCGGGGGGTATCCGGGGAGCTGTTTTTT.

A few counts support this clonotype. V usage is TRBV4-2 and J usage is TRBJ2-1, with 9 bases matching TRBD2. Germline CDR1 is LGHNA and CDR2 is YNFKEQ. The CDR3 length is 13 residues. CDR3 sequence: CATREGACDEQFF. In DNA form, the CDR3 reads TGTGCGACGCGGGAGGGGGCTTGTGATGAGCAGTTCTTC.

This clonotype has more than one count but fewer than ten. The V gene is TRBV2, the J gene TRBJ1-2; D is ambiguous. CDR3 length: 11 residues. Germline CDR1 reads SNHLY; CDR2 reads FYNNEI. Trimming cost V 4 bases and J 6 bases, with 6 bases left between them. CDR3 sequence reads: CASSVGNGYTF. CDR3 nucleotide sequence: TGTGCCAGCAGTGTGGGAAATGGCTACACCTTC.